Listed here are 21 T cell receptor beta chains from one sample, sequenced in a study of T-cell memory formation after mild COVID-19. One entry per CDR3 protein results from TCRdb running MiXCR on the 5' RACE reads. The sample includes approximately 410,000 distinct CDR3 sequences, about a quarter seen only once; the top ten take approximately 14%. Sequencing was performed on PBMCs or a T cell subset sorted from them (not recorded which). The receptor source for this set is an adult woman who had mild COVID-19 (a few samples of this study predate the infection). Cell type and time point are not known.

This clonotype was seen only a few times. In DNA form, the CDR3 reads TGCGCCAGCAGCCGAGACCTAGCGGGGCGGTACGAGCAGTACTTC. This codes for CASSRDLAGRYEQYF. V usage is TRBV4-1 and J usage is TRBJ2-7; 9 nucleotides agree with TRBD2. This CDR3 has 15 amino acids. V trimming: 4 bases; J trimming: 4 bases; junction bases outside the gene matches: 8. CDR1 is MGHRA and CDR2 is YSYEKL in the germline V gene.

This clonotype has just a few counts. The chain joins TRBV12-3 or TRBV12-4 to TRBJ2-5, with 9 nucleotides matching TRBD2. The CDR3 length is 16 residues. Germline trimming cut 2 bases from V and 5 bases from J; bases unmatched to any gene: 9. CDR3 region: CASSLFPGLALETQYF. CDR3 in DNA: TGTGCCAGCAGTTTATTCCCGGGACTAGCATTGGAGACCCAGTACTTC.

The chain uses TRBV12-3 or TRBV12-4 and TRBJ2-7; 9 nucleotides match TRBD1. Losses at the gene ends were 3 bases for V and 7 bases for J; bases not matched to a gene: 7. The CDR3 spans 14 residues. For the CDR3, the DNA is TGTGCCAGCAGTTTCGGGGACAGGGTTGGTGAGCAGTACTTC. Translation gives CASSFGDRVGEQYF.

The table lists this clonotype with a few counts. The CDR3 loop is CASSPTAFFQETQYF. The CDR3 bases are TGTGCCAGCAGCCCGACAGCTTTCTTCCAAGAGACCCAGTACTTC. The chain uses TRBV7-6 and TRBJ2-5, with D possibly TRBD1 on 5 matching bases. V was clipped by 5 bases and J by 1 base, with 14 bases between them. Germline CDR1 is SGHVS and CDR2 is FNYEAQ. This CDR3 comprises 15 residues.

In this sample, this clonotype turned up a few times. The chain is built from TRBV20-1 and TRBJ1-5; D is uncertain. The CDR3 sequence is 14 residues long. Between the trimmed V and J ends, which lost 0 bases and 2 bases, there was a span of 8 bases. Germline lookup yields CDR1 DFQATT and CDR2 SNEGSKA (reference sequence). As DNA, the CDR3 is TGCAGTGCTAGAGAGTGGTACGGCAATCAGCCCCAGCATTTT. As protein: CSAREWYGNQPQHF.

There are a few counts of this clonotype. The V gene is TRBV3-1, the J gene TRBJ2-1; 9 bases line up with TRBD2. Germline V gene lookup returns CDR1 LGHDT and CDR2 YNNKEL (reference sequence). The CDR3 length is 16 residues. With V trimmed by 1 base and J by 5 bases, 6 bases remained unmatched. CDR3 in amino acids: CASSQAIAGAHNEQFF. DNA of the CDR3: TGTGCCAGCAGCCAAGCGATAGCGGGGGCACACAATGAGCAGTTCTTC.

The chain is built from TRBV5-6 and TRBJ2-7; 9 bases agree with TRBD2. The CDR3 has 15 residues. Germline CDR1 is SGHDT and CDR2 is YYEEEE. V shed 1 base, J shed 1 base, and the junction held 3 bases outside the gene matches. The CDR3 protein is CASSLSGRYSYEQYF. CDR3 bases: TGTGCCAGCAGCTTGAGCGGGAGGTATTCCTACGAGCAGTACTTC.

In its sample, this clonotype was seen a few times. V is TRBV5-1 and J is TRBJ1-1; D is unclear. Germline V gives CDR1 SGHRS, CDR2 YFSETQ. With 0 bases removed from V and 1 base from J, the gap between germline ends came to 10 bases. The CDR3 consists of 15 residues. CDR3 sequence reads: CASSLALAENTEAFF. The CDR3 bases are TGCGCCAGCAGCTTGGCCCTCGCAGAGAACACTGAAGCTTTCTTT.

This chain's CDR3 is CASSLEVSSSYEQYF. The DNA for the CDR3 is TGCGCCAGCAGCTTGGAAGTCAGTTCCTCCTACGAGCAGTACTTC. This sequence joins TRBV5-1 and TRBJ2-7; the D is unclear. The CDR3 runs 15 residues. Germline CDR1 and CDR2: SGHRS and YFSETQ. The V and J ends lost 0 bases and 0 bases respectively, with 10 bases between them.

This clonotype was detected many times. This sequence joins TRBV3-1 and TRBJ1-4, with D perhaps TRBD1 (5 bases). Trimming removed 4 bases from V and 5 bases from J, with 17 bases in between. CDR3 length: 16 amino acids. Germline V CDR1 and CDR2: LGHDT, YNNKEL (reference sequence). The CDR3 here is CASSPQTTGRNEKLFF. The CDR3 coding sequence is TGTGCCAGCAGCCCGCAAACTACGGGGCGAAATGAAAAACTGTTTTTT.

This chain uses TRBV6-6 with TRBJ1-5; maybe TRBD1 (6 bases). In germline, CDR1 is MNHNY, CDR2 SVGAGI (reference sequence). The CDR3 loop spans 14 amino acids. Between the trimmed V and J ends, which lost 2 bases and 6 bases, there was a span of 11 bases. The DNA of the CDR3 is TGTGCCAGCAGTTACCTGGACAGCTCTCAGCCCCAGCATTTT. It yields the protein CASSYLDSSQPQHF.

The J gene is TRBJ2-1, the V gene TRBV3-1; no clear D gene. V lost 0 bases and J 8 bases, leaving 14 bases between the germline ends. Germline CDR1 and CDR2: LGHDT and YNNKEL (reference sequence). The CDR3 consists of 15 residues. CDR3 sequence reads: CASSQDQAPRDEQFF. DNA for the CDR3: TGTGCCAGCAGCCAAGATCAAGCCCCTCGCGATGAGCAGTTCTTC.

A single count supports this clonotype. The chain employs TRBV9 and TRBJ1-3; D unclear. The ends were cut back, 0 bases at V and 2 bases at J, with 9 bases in the middle. Germline V gene lookup returns CDR1 SGDLS and CDR2 YYNGEE. The CDR3 spans 15 residues. Written as DNA, the CDR3 is TGTGCCAGCAGCGTAGTCTGGGGAGCTGGAAACACCATATATTTT. Translation: CASSVVWGAGNTIYF. Looking up the rest from reference TRBV9 and TRBJ1-3 gives the full variable domain: DSGVTQTPKHLITATGQRVTLRCSPRSGDLSVYWYQQSLDQGLQFLIQYYNGEERAKGNILERFSAQQFPDLHSELNLSSLELGDSALYFCASSVVWGAGNTIYFGEGSWLTVV.

This clonotype was observed a few times. The V call is TRBV29-1, the J call TRBJ2-3; the match to TRBD1 covers 8 bases. Germline V gene data show CDR1 as SQVTM and CDR2 as ANQGSEA. With V trimmed by 3 bases and J by 4 bases, 9 bases remained unmatched. This CDR3 is 15 amino acids long. The CDR3 loop reads CSVETGEVRADTQYF. The CDR3 nucleotides read TGCAGCGTTGAGACAGGGGAGGTGAGGGCAGATACGCAGTATTTT.

The chain joins TRBV9 to TRBJ2-3; D is possibly TRBD1 or TRBD2 (5 bases each). The germline CDR1 and CDR2 sequences are SGDLS and YYNGEE. This CDR3 has 13 residues. V dropped 4 bases and J dropped 2 bases, with 8 bases sitting between them. CDR3 sequence reads: CASSRDHTDTQYF. In nucleotides, the CDR3 is TGTGCCAGCAGCCGGGACCACACAGATACGCAGTATTTT.

This clonotype has a handful of counts. The chain couples TRBV5-1 to TRBJ2-5, with 7 bases aligning to TRBD2. Trimming cost V 4 bases and J 4 bases; bases outside gene matches: 13. Looked up from germline, CDR1 is SGHRS and CDR2 is YFSETQ. The CDR3 length is 16 residues. The CDR3 region is CASSPPTAGIGETQYF. As DNA, the CDR3 is TGCGCCAGCAGCCCTCCTACAGCGGGGATCGGAGAGACCCAGTACTTC.

This CDR3 reads CASSQARVGTQYF. The DNA of the CDR3 is TGCGCCAGCAGCCAAGCCCGGGTAGGGACCCAGTACTTC. The V call is TRBV4-3, the J call TRBJ2-5; D remains unclear. In germline, CDR1 is LGHNA, CDR2 YSLEER. The V and J ends lost 1 base and 7 bases respectively, with 10 bases between them. The CDR3 is made up of 13 amino acids.

The chain couples TRBV5-1 to TRBJ2-7; 7 bases fit TRBD1. Trimming removed 4 bases from V and 9 bases from J; junction bases left unmatched: 10. Germline assignment: CDR1 SGHRS and CDR2 YFSETQ. There are 13 residues in the CDR3. The CDR3 sequence is CASSQRQGGAQYF. Here the CDR3 DNA reads TGCGCCAGCAGCCAGCGACAGGGTGGCGCGCAGTACTTC.

In this sample, this clonotype turned up a few times. V usage is TRBV7-2 and J usage is TRBJ2-5, with D perhaps given as TRBD1 or TRBD2 (5 bases each). Deletions cut 4 bases from V and 4 bases from J, with 10 bases between. Germline V lookup: CDR1 SGHTA, CDR2 FQGNSA. This CDR3 is 13 amino acids long. In DNA form, the CDR3 reads TGTGCCAGCAGCTCACAGAGGGGAGAGACCCAGTACTTC. It encodes CASSSQRGETQYF.

The chain has TRBV5-1 and TRBJ2-2; a weak D match, TRBD1 (5 bases). The CDR3 extends over 16 amino acids. V was shortened by 6 bases and J by 3 bases, with 18 bases between the two germline ends. Germline V gene lookup returns CDR1 SGHRS and CDR2 YFSETQ. In nucleotides, the CDR3 is TGCGCCAGCACAGGGATCGTGGGCCTGGACACCGGGGAGCTGTTTTTT. It specifies CASTGIVGLDTGELFF.

This sequence joins TRBV7-9 and TRBJ1-2; unclear D gene. V dropped 5 bases and J dropped 7 bases, with 17 bases sitting between them. The CDR3 extends over 14 amino acids. In germline, CDR1 is SEHNR, CDR2 FQNEAQ (reference sequence). The DNA for the CDR3 is TGTGCCAGCAGCCAGCCGGGCGGGATGGGTGGCTACACCTTC. Protein sequence: CASSQPGGMGGYTF.